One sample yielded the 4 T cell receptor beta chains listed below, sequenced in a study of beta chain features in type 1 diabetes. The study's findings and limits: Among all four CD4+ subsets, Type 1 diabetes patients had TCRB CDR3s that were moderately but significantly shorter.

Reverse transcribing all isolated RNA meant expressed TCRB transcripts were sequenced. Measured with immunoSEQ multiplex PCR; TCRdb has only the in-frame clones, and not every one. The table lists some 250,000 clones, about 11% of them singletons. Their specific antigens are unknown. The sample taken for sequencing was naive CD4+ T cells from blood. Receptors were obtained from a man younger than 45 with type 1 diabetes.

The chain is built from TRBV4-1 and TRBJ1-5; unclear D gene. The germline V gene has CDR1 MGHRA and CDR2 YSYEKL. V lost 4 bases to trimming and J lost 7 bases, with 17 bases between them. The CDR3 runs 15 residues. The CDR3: CASSRIRLRGQPQHF. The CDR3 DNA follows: TGCGCCAGCAGCCGTATAAGACTTCGTGGACAGCCCCAGCATTTT.

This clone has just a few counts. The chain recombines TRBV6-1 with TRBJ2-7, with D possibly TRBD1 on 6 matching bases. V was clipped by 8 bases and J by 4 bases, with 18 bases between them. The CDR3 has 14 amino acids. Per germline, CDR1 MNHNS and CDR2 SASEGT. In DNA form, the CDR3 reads TGTGCCAGCCAGGAGACAAAGGGGGAATACGAGCAGTACTTC. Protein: CASQETKGEYEQYF.

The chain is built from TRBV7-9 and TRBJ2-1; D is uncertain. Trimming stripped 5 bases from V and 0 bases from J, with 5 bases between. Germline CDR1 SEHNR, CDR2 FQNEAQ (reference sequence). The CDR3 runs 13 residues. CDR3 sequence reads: CASSPSSYNEQFF. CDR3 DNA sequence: TGTGCCAGCAGCCCATCCTCCTACAATGAGCAGTTCTTC.

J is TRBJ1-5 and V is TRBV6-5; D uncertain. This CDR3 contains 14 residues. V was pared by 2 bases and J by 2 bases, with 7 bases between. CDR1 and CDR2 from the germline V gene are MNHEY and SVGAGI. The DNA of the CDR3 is TGTGCCAGCAGTTACCGGCAGGGCAATCAGCCCCAGCATTTT. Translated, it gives CASSYRQGNQPQHF.